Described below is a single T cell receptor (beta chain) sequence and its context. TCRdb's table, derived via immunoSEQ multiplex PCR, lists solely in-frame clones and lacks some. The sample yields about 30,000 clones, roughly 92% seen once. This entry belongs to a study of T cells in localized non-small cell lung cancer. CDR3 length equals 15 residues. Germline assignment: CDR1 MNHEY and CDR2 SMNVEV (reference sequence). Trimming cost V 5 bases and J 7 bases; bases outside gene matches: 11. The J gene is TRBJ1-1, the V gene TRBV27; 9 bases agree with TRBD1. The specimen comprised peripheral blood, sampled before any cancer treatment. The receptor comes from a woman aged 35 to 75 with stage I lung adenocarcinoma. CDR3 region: CASSGTGLGYGEAFF. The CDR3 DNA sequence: TGTGCCAGCAGTGGGACAGGGTTAGGTTATGGTGAAGCTTTCTTT.